This TCR beta chain was identified in a study of CD8+ T cells in alopecia areata. In the study overall: Tofacitinib therapy lasting 6 to 18 months was followed by 6 months off drug. Study-level points and caveats: Relative to mice, TCR sharing across patients was less clear, a difference possibly HLA-related. Clonality in lesional scalp, especially alopecia totalis/universalis, exceeded that of normal scalp. Both scalp clonality and the expanded CD8+ clones among the top 100 showed a significant decrease with tofacitinib.

The CDR3 length is 17 residues. V dropped 3 bases and J dropped 2; count of bases not matched to a gene: 11. Germline-derived CDR1 and CDR2 are SGHRS and YFSETQ. The sample's treatment: oral pan-JAK inhibitor, 5-10 mg twice daily. Concerning this clone: Its antigen is still unknown.

Extraction and reverse transcription of RNA yielded cDNA as the sequencing template. Measured with immunoSEQ multiplex PCR; TCRdb has only the in-frame clones, and not every one. The sample lists roughly 200,000 clones, 35% to 40% occurring once. The chain uses TRBV5-1 and TRBJ2-3; 8 bases line up with TRBD2. The clonotype comes from a human donor with alopecia areata. Sequenced here: CD4+ T cells sorted from blood, sampled at approximately week 30, from a patient treated with tofacitinib. CDR3 DNA: TGCGCCAGCAGCTGGAGTCCGGGACTAGGGCCCACAGATACGCAGTATTTT. Translated, it gives CASSWSPGLGPTDTQYF.